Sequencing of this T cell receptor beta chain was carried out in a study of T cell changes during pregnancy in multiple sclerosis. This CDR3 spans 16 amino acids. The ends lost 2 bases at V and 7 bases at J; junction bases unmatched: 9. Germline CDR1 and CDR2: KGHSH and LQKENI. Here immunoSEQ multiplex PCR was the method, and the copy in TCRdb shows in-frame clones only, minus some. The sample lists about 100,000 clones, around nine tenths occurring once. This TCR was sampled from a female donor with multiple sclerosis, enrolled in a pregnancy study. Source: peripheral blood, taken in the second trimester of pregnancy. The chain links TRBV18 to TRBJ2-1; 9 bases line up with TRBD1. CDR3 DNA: TGTGCCAGCTCACCAGGGACAGGGACCTCTGGGAATGAGCAGTTCTTC. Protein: CASSPGTGTSGNEQFF. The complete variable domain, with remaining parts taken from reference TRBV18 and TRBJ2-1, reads NAGVMQNPRHLVRRRGQEARLRCSPMKGHSHVYWYRQLPEEGLKFMVYLQKENIIDESGMPKERFSAEFPKEGPSILRIQQVVRGDSAAYFCASSPGTGTSGNEQFFGPGTRLTVL.